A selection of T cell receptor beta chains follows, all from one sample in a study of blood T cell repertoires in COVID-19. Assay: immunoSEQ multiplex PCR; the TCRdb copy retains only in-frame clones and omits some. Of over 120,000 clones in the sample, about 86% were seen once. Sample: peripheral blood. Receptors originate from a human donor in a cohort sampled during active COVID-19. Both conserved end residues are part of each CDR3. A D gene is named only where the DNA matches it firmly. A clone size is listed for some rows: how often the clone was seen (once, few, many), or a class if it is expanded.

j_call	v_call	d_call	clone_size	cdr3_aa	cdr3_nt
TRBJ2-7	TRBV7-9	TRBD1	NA	CASSSSPGQGAYEQYF	TGTGCCAGCAGCTCATCTCCGGGACAGGGGGCCTACGAGCAGTACTTC
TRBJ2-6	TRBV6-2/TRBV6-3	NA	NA	CASSYSGAGGANVLTF	TGTGCCAGCAGTTACTCGGGGGCAGGTGGGGCCAACGTCCTGACTTTC
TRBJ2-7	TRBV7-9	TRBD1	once	CASSPGQGVYEQYF	TGTGCCAGCAGCCCGGGACAGGGGGTCTACGAGCAGTACTTC
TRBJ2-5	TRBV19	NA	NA	CASSKSGGTGTQYF	TGTGCCAGTAGTAAGTCTGGTGGTACCGGGACCCAGTACTTC
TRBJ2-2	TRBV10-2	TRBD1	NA	CASKGNRGKTGELFF	TGCGCCAGCAAGGGGAACAGGGGGAAGACCGGGGAGCTGTTTTTT
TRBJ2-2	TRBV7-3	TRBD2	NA	CASSLSHSGTNTGELFF	TGTGCCAGCAGCTTAAGCCATAGCGGGACGAACACCGGGGAGCTGTTTTTT
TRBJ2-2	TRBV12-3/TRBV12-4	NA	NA	CASSFTNTGELFF	TGTGCCAGCAGTTTTACGAACACCGGGGAGCTGTTTTTT
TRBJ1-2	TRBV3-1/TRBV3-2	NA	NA	CASSQGQGGYTF	TGTGCCAGCAGCCAAGGTCAGGGTGGCTACACCTTC
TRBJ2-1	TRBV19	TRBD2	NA	CASSIGSGTSGSLGQFF	TGTGCCAGTAGTATAGGCTCCGGGACTAGCGGGTCCTTGGGGCAGTTCTTC
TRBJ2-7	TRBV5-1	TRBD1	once	CASSLGGGDEQYF	TGCGCCAGCAGCTTGGGAGGGGGCGACGAGCAGTACTTC
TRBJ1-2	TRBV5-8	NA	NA	CAGSGAGALRDYGYTF	TGTGCCGGATCTGGGGCAGGGGCCCTTAGGGACTATGGCTACACCTTC
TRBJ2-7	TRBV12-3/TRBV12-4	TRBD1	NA	CASSLGQGDEQYF	TGTGCCAGCAGCCTGGGACAGGGGGACGAGCAGTACTTC
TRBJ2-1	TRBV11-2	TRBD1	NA	CASSLVVRGSQVGQFF	TGTGCCAGCAGCCTAGTCGTCAGGGGGTCCCAGGTCGGGCAGTTCTTC
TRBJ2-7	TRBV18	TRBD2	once	CASSFSGTSGTEQYF	TGTGCCAGCTCGTTTTCCGGGACTAGCGGGACCGAGCAGTACTTC
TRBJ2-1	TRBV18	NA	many	CASSPPLGSADEQFF	TGTGCCAGCTCACCACCGTTAGGGAGTGCAGATGAGCAGTTCTTC